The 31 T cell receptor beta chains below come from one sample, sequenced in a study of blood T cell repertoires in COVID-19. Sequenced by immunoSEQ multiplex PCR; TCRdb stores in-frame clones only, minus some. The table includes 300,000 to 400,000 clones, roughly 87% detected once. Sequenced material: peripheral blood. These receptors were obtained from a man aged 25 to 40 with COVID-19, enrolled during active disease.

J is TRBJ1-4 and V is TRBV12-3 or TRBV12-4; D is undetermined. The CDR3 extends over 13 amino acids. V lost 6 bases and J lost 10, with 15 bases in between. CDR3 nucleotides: TGTGCCAGCAGCCTATTCGAGGGTGGAAAACTGTTTTTT. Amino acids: CASSLFEGGKLFF.

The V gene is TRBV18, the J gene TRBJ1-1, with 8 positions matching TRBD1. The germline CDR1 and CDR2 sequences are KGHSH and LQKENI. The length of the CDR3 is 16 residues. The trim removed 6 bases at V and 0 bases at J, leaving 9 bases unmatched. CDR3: CASSNQGAGMNTEAFF. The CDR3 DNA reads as TGTGCCAGCTCGAACCAGGGGGCCGGAATGAACACTGAAGCTTTCTTT.

The CDR3, as DNA: TGTGCCAGCAGCAAGGGGCATCAGCCCCAGCATTTT. It yields the protein CASSKGHQPQHF. The V gene is TRBV21-1, the J gene TRBJ1-5; the table calls TRBD1, which could not be checked here. TRBV21-1 is an annotated pseudogene. This CDR3 comprises 12 residues.

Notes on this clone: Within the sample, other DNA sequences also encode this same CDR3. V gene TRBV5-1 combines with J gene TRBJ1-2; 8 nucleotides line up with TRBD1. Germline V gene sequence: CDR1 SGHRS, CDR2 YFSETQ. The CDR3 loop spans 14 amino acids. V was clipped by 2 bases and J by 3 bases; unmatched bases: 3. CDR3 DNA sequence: TGCGCCAGCAGCTTAGGACAGGGAGACTATGGCTACACCTTC. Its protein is CASSLGQGDYGYTF.

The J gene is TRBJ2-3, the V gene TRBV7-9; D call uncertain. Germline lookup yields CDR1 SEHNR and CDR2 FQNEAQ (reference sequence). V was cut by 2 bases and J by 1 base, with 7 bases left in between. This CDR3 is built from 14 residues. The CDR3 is CASSLSGGTDTQYF. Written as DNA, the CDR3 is TGTGCCAGCAGCTTATCCGGTGGCACAGATACGCAGTATTTT.

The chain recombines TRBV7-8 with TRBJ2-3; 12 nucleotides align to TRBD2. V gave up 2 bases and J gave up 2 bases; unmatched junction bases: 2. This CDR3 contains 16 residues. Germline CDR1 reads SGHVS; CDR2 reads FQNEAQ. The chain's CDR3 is CASSLTSGGTTDTQYF. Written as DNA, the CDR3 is TGTGCCAGCAGCTTAACTAGCGGGGGGACCACAGATACGCAGTATTTT.

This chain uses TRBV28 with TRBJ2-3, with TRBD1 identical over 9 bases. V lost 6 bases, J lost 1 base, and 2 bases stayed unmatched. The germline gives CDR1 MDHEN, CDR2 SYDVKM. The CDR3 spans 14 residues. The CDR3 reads CASRDRGGTDTQYF. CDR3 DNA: TGTGCCAGCAGGGACAGGGGAGGCACAGATACGCAGTATTTT.

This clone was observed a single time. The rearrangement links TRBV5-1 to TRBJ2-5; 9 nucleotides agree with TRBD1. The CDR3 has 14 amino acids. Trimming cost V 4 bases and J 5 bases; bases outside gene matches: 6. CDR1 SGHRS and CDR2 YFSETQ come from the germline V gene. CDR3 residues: CASSPDRGGETQYF. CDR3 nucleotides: TGCGCCAGCAGCCCGGACAGGGGAGGGGAGACCCAGTACTTC.

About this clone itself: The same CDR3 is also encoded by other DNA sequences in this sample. CDR3 nucleotides: TGCAGTGCCTTACACAGGGACGAGCAGTACTTC. It encodes CSALHRDEQYF. This sequence joins TRBV20-1 and TRBJ2-7, with a possible D match to TRBD1 (6 bases). CDR3 size: 11 residues. Germline values: CDR1 DFQATT, CDR2 SNEGSKA (reference sequence). Between the trimmed V and J ends, which lost 6 bases and 5 bases, there was a span of 11 bases.

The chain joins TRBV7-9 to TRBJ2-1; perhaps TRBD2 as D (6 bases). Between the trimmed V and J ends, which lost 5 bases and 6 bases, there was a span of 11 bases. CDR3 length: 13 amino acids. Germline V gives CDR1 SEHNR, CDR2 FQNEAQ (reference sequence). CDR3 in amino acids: CASSPTSFNEQFF. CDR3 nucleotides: TGTGCCAGCAGCCCGACTAGTTTCAATGAGCAGTTCTTC.

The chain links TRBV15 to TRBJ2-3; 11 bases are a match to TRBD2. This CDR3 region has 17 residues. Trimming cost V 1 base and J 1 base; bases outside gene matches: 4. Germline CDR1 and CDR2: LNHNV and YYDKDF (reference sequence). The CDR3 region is CATSRGQTSGGTDTQYF. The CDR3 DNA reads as TGTGCCACCAGCAGAGGACAGACTAGCGGGGGCACAGATACGCAGTATTTT.

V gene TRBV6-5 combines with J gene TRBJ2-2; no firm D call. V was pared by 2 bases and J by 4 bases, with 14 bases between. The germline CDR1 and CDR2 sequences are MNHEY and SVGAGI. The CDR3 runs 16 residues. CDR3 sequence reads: CASSYPTASGTGELFF. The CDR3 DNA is TGTGCCAGCAGTTACCCCACCGCCTCAGGCACCGGGGAGCTGTTTTTT.

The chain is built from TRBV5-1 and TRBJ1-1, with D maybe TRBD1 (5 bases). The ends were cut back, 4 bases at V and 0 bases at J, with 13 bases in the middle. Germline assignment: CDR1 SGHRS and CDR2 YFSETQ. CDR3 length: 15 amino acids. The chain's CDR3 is CASSPRQTMNTEAFF. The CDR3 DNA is TGCGCCAGCAGCCCTAGACAGACAATGAACACTGAAGCTTTCTTT.

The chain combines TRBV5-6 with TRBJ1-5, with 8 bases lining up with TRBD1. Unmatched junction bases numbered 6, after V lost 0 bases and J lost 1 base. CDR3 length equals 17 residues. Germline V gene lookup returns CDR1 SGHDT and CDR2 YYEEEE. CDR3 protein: CASSLGGRGPSNQPQHF. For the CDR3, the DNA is TGTGCCAGCAGCTTGGGTGGCAGGGGGCCCAGCAATCAGCCCCAGCATTTT.

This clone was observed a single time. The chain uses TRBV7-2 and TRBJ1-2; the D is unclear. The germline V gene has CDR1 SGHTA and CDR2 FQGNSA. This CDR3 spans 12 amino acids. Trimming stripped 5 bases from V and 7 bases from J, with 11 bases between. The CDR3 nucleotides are TGTGCCAGCAGCCCTCCGGGTGGTGGCTACACCTTC. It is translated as CASSPPGGGYTF.

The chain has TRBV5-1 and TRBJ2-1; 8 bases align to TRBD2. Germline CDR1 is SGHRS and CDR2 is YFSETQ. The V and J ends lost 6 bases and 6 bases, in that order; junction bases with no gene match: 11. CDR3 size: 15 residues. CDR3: CASKSSGTLSNEQFF. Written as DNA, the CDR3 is TGCGCCAGCAAAAGTAGCGGGACCCTTTCCAATGAGCAGTTCTTC.

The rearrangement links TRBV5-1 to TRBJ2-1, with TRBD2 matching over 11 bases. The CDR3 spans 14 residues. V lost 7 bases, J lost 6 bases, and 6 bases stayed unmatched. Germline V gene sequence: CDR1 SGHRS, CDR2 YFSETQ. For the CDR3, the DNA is TGCGCCAGCCAAGGACTAGCGGGCATCAATGAGCAGTTCTTC. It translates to CASQGLAGINEQFF.

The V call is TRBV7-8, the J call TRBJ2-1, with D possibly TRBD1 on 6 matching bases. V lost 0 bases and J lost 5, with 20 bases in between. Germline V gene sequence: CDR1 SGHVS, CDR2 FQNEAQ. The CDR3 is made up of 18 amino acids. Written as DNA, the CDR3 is TGTGCCAGCAGCTTAGCTCGGTGGACACAGGGAGTGAACAATGAGCAGTTCTTC. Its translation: CASSLARWTQGVNNEQFF.

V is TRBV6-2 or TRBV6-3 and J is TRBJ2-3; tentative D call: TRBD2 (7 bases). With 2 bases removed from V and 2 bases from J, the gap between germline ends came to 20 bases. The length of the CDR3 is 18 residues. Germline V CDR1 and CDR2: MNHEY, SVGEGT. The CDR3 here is CASSYGLGAGEHTDTQYF. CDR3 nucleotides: TGTGCCAGCAGTTACGGTTTGGGGGCGGGAGAGCACACAGATACGCAGTATTTT.

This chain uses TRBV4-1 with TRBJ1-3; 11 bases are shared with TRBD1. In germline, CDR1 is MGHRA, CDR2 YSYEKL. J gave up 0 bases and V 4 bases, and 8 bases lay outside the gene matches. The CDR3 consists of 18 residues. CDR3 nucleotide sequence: TGCGCCAGCAGCCGCCCCACCGGGACAGGGGGCTCTGGAAACACCATATATTTT. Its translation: CASSRPTGTGGSGNTIYF.

DNA of the CDR3: TGTGCCAGCAGCCTGGGACTAGCGACGGATACGCAGTATTTT. Translation gives CASSLGLATDTQYF. The chain recombines TRBV7-3 with TRBJ2-3; 10 bases are a match to TRBD2. CDR3 length equals 14 residues. CDR1 SGHTA and CDR2 FQGTGA come from the germline V gene. V shed 5 bases, J shed 6 bases, and the junction held 5 bases outside the gene matches.

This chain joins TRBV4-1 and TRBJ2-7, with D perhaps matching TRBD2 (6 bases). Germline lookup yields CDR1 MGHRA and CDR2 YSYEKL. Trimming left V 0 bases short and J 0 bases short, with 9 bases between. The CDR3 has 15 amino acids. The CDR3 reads CASSQEDYNSYEQYF. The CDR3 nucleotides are TGCGCCAGCAGCCAAGAGGACTATAACTCCTACGAGCAGTACTTC.

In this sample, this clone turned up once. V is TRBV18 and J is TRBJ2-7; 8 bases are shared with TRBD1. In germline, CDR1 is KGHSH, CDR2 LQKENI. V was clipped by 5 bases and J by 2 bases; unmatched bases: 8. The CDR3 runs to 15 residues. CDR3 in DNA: TGTGCCAGCTCATCGCCTGGACAGGGCGCCTACGAGCAGTACTTC. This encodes CASSSPGQGAYEQYF.

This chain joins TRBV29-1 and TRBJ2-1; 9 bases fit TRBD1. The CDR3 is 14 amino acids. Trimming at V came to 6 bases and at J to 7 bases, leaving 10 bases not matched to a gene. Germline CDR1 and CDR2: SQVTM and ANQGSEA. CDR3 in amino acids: CSVLPGTGRNEQFF. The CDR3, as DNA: TGCAGCGTCCTACCCGGGACAGGGAGAAATGAGCAGTTCTTC.

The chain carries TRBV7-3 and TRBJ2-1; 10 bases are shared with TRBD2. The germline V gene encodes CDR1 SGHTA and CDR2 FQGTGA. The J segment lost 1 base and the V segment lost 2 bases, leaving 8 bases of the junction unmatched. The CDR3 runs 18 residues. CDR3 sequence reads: CASSLWSSGSGSYNEQFF. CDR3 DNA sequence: TGTGCCAGCAGCTTATGGTCTAGCGGGAGTGGGTCCTACAATGAGCAGTTCTTC.

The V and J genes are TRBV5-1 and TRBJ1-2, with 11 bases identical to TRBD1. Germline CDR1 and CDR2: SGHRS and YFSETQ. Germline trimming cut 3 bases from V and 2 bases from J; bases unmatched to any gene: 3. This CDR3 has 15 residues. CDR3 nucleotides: TGCGCCAGCAGCTCCGGACAGGGGGCAAACTATGGCTACACCTTC. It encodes CASSSGQGANYGYTF.

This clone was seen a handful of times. The CDR3 sequence is CASSLDRGFYEQYF. The DNA of the CDR3 is TGCGCCAGCAGCTTGGACAGGGGATTTTACGAGCAGTACTTC. The genes are TRBV5-1 and TRBJ2-7; 7 bases are shared with TRBD1. With 0 bases clipped from V and 4 bases from J, the junction kept 4 bases outside the gene matches. This CDR3 spans 14 amino acids. Germline CDR1 SGHRS, CDR2 YFSETQ.

This CDR3 is CASSIDEGRTGGHEQFF. The CDR3 nucleotides read TGTGCCAGTAGTATAGATGAAGGGCGGACAGGGGGCCATGAGCAGTTCTTC. The J gene is TRBJ2-1, the V gene TRBV19; 11 nucleotides match TRBD1. Germline lookup yields CDR1 LNHDA and CDR2 SQIVND (reference sequence). Trimming took 0 bases from V and 8 from J; bases not matched to a gene: 9. This CDR3 contains 17 residues.

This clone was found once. The CDR3 DNA sequence: TGTGCCATCAGGGGACAGGGTGAGGGAGAGCAGTACTTC. This translates into CAIRGQGEGEQYF. The V and J genes are TRBV10-3 and TRBJ2-7; 9 positions match TRBD1. The junction had 7 bases not matched to a gene; V was cut back by 6 bases and J by 7 bases. CDR1 and CDR2 from the germline V gene are ENHRY and SYGVKD. The CDR3 has 13 residues.

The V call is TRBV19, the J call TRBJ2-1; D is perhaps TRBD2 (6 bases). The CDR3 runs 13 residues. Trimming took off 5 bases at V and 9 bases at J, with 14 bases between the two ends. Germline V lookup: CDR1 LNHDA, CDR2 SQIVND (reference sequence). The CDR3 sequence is CASSALEEGEQFF. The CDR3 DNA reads TGTGCCAGTAGTGCCCTCGAGGAGGGTGAGCAGTTCTTC.

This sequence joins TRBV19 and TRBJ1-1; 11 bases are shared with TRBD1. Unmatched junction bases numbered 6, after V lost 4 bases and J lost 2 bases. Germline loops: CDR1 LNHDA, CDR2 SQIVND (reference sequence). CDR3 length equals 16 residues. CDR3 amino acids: CASSRGQGAVNTEAFF. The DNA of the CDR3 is TGTGCCAGTAGTAGAGGACAGGGGGCGGTTAACACTGAAGCTTTCTTT.